This TCR beta chain was captured by sequencing in a study of T cell responses to AZD1222 COVID-19 vaccine. CDR3 length: 13 amino acids. Germline V CDR1 and CDR2: SGHRS, YFSETQ. The V gene lost 2 bases and the J gene lost 4 bases, with 9 bases spanning the gap. The data were produced by immunoSEQ multiplex PCR, yet TCRdb's version contains in-frame clones alone and is incomplete. The sample consists of around 65,000 clones, roughly 80% of them appearing once. The sample holds one count of this clone. The gene calls are TRBV5-1 and TRBJ2-5; D not resolved. Sequences were derived from peripheral blood, sampled 28 days after the second AZD1222 dose. This clonotype was sampled from an adult who received the AZD1222 COVID-19 vaccine. CDR3 DNA sequence: TGCGCCAGCAGCTTAGGACGGTCAGAGACCCAGTACTTC. Its translation is CASSLGRSETQYF.